The rows below give T cell receptor beta chains drawn from one sample of a study of shared T cell receptors in the human thymus. TCRdb keeps only in-frame clones here, not all; method: immunoSEQ multiplex PCR. Of 700,000 or so clones in the sample, approximately 85% were seen once. This sample also appeared in a second study, on human thymus T cells.

Sequenced sample: thymocytes. These receptors all stem from a girl under three years old with a congenital heart defect. CDR3s include the opening cysteine and the closing phenylalanine or tryptophan. The D gene is left open where the match is weak. Size values are once, few and many counts, or a class for expanded clones, and some rows have none.

d_call,j_call,v_call,clone_size,cdr3_nt,cdr3_aa
-,TRBJ2-7,TRBV4-2,-,TGTGCCAGCAGCCAAGATTGGGGGCTCTCCTACGAGCAGTACTTC,CASSQDWGLSYEQYF
TRBD2,TRBJ2-7,TRBV11-2,-,TGTGCCAGCAGCTTTTATAGCGGGGGGGCTTACGAGCAGTACTTC,CASSFYSGGAYEQYF
TRBD1,TRBJ1-1,TRBV6-5,-,TGTGCCAGCAGTTACTCTAAGGGGACAGACAACACTGAAGCTTTCTTT,CASSYSKGTDNTEAFF
-,TRBJ2-3,TRBV14,-,TGTGCCAGCAGCCAAGATTTGGGAGCGAGGCATACGCAGTATTTT,CASSQDLGARHTQYF
-,TRBJ1-5,TRBV19,few,TGTGCCAGCCGTGTATTAACAGTGAAGAATCAGCCCCAGCATTTT,CASRVLTVKNQPQHF
-,TRBJ1-6,TRBV9,-,TGTGCCAGCAGCGTATCCCCAGGGGAAAAGGCTTCACCCCTCCACTTT,CASSVSPGEKASPLHF
TRBD1,TRBJ1-6,TRBV4-1,-,TGCGCCAGCAGCCAGCCCCCGGGACAGGGAGGGGAGTCCTATAATTCACCCCTCCACTTT,CASSQPPGQGGESYNSPLHF
TRBD1,TRBJ2-5,TRBV7-9,-,TGTGCCAGCAGCTTAGTGGCCAGGGGGCACTGCGAGACCCAGTACTTC,CASSLVARGHCETQYF
TRBD1,TRBJ1-2,TRBV29-1,-,TGCAGCGTTGAAGAGCTCGGGACAGGGGGCGGTTATGGCTACACCTTC,CSVEELGTGGGYGYTF
TRBD1,TRBJ1-6,TRBV28,-,TGTGCCAGCAGTTTAGGCCCGGGACAGGGAAATTCACCCCTCCACTTT,CASSLGPGQGNSPLHF
TRBD2,TRBJ2-7,TRBV30,once,TGTGCCTGGAGTGCTAGCGGGGGGCCGTTCCGCGAGCAGTACTTC,CAWSASGGPFREQYF
TRBD1,TRBJ2-7,TRBV15,-,TGTGCCACCAGCAGAGATTCCCCGGGACAGGGGGACTCCTACGAGCAGTACTTC,CATSRDSPGQGDSYEQYF
-,TRBJ2-7,TRBV10-3,-,TGTGCCATCCTTCGAAGGGGATCCCACTACGAGCAGTACTTC,CAILRRGSHYEQYF
-,TRBJ1-2,TRBV7-2,-,TGTGCCAGCAGCTTAGGGGGCTGGGTGGGTGGCTACACCTTC,CASSLGGWVGGYTF
TRBD2,TRBJ2-2,TRBV5-6,-,TGTGCCAGCAGCTTGGGCGGGGGGCCAAACCGGGAGCTGTTTTTT,CASSLGGGPNRELFF
TRBD2,TRBJ2-2,TRBV28,-,TGTGCCTCAGTCCACGGGGGGGCCCCCGGGGAGCTGTTTTTT,CASVHGGAPGELFF
-,TRBJ2-2,TRBV27,-,TGTGCCAGCAGTCCCGGGGGGCGTGGGCTGTTTTTT,CASSPGGRGLFF
TRBD1,TRBJ2-2,TRBV5-1,-,TGCGCCAGCAGCCCGAGACAGGGGGCGAGTTCCGGGGAGCTGTTTTTT,CASSPRQGASSGELFF
-,TRBJ2-1,TRBV6-6,-,TGTGCCAGCAGTTACGGGGAGACCTCCTACAATGAGCAGTTCTTC,CASSYGETSYNEQFF
-,TRBJ1-4,TRBV19,-,TGTGCCAGTAGTATAGATCTTTATCTGCCAGGCACGAATGAAAAACTGTTTTTT,CASSIDLYLPGTNEKLFF
TRBD1,TRBJ2-5,TRBV5-6,-,TGTGCCAGCAGCTCACAGGGGTTCTACCTAGAGACCCAGTACTTC,CASSSQGFYLETQYF
TRBD2,TRBJ2-5,TRBV18,-,TGTGCCAGCTCACCGCCGACTGGGAGGGTGATAGGAGAGACCCAGTACTTC,CASSPPTGRVIGETQYF
TRBD1,TRBJ1-6,TRBV5-4,-,TGTGCCAGCAGCCCCAGTGGACAGGATAATTCACCCCTCCACTTT,CASSPSGQDNSPLHF
TRBD1,TRBJ2-5,TRBV18,-,TGTGCCAGCTCTCACAGGGGAGAGACCCAGTACTTC,CASSHRGETQYF